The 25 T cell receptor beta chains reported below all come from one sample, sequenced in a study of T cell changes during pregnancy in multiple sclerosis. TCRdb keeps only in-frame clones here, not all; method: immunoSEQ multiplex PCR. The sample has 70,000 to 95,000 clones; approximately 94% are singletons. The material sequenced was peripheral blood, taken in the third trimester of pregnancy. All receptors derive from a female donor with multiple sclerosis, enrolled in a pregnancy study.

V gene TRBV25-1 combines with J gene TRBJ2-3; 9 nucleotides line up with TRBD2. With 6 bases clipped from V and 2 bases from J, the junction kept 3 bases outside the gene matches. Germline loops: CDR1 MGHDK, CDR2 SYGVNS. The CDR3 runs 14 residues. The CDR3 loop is CASRREGLTDTQYF. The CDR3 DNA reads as TGTGCCAGCAGGCGGGAGGGCCTCACAGATACGCAGTATTTT. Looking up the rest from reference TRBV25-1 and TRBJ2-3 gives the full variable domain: EADIYQTPRYLVIGTGKKITLECSQTMGHDKMYWYQQDPGMELHLIHYSYGVNSTEKGDLSSESTVSRIRTEHFPLTLESARPSHTSQYLCASRREGLTDTQYFGPGTRLTVL.

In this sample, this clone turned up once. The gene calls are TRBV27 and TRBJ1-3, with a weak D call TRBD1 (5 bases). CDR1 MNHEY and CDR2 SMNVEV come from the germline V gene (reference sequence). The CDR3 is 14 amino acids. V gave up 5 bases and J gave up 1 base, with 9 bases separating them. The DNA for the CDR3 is TGTGCCAGCAGTCGGGGACTATCTGGAAACACCATATATTTT. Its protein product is CASSRGLSGNTIYF.

The CDR3 DNA follows: TGCGCCAGCAAGACTAGCGGGGCGAACACCGGGGAGCTGTTTTTT. Amino acid sequence: CASKTSGANTGELFF. The V and J genes are TRBV5-1 and TRBJ2-2, with 11 bases aligning to TRBD2. V was clipped by 6 bases and J by 0 bases; unmatched bases: 1. This CDR3 comprises 15 residues. Germline CDR1 SGHRS, CDR2 YFSETQ.

The chain's CDR3 is CASTLEQYF. The CDR3 coding sequence is TGTGCCAGCACCCTCGAGCAGTACTTC. The J gene is TRBJ2-7, the V gene TRBV21-1; the DNA was not compared with TRBD2, the D call given in the table. TRBV21-1 is termed a pseudogene. The CDR3 has 9 amino acids.

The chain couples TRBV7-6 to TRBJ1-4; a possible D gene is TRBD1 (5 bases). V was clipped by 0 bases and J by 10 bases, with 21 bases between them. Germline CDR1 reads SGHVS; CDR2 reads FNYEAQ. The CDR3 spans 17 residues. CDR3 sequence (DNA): TGTGCCAGCAGCTTAGCGGTCGGGAGGGGAGATAGAGGAAAACTGTTTTTT. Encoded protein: CASSLAVGRGDRGKLFF.

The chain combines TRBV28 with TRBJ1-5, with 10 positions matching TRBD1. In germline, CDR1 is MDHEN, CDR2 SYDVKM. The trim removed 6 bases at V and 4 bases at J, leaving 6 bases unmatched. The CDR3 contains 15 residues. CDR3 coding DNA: TGTGCCAGCAGCTTTAGACAGGGGGCAAATCAGCCCCAGCATTTT. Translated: CASSFRQGANQPQHF. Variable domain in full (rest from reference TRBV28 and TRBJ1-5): DVKVTQSSRYLVKRTGEKVFLECVQDMDHENMFWYRQDPGLGLRLIYFSYDVKMKEKGDIPEGYSVSREKKERFSLILESASTNQTSMYLCASSFRQGANQPQHFGDGTRLSIL.

CDR3 nucleotide sequence: TGTGCCAGCAGCTTGGGAGGACTAGCGGGCTTTGCAGATACGCAGTATTTT. This encodes CASSLGGLAGFADTQYF. The genes are TRBV5-6 and TRBJ2-3, with 11 bases matching TRBD2. The trim removed 0 bases at V and 4 bases at J, leaving 7 bases unmatched. The CDR3 is 17 residues long. CDR1 is SGHDT, CDR2 YYEEEE, per germline.

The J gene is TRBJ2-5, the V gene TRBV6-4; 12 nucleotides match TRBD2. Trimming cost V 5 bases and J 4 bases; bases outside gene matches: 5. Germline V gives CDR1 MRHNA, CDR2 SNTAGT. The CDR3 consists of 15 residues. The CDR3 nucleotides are TGTGCCAGCAGTTCCCTAGCGGGAGGGGGAGAGACCCAGTACTTC. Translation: CASSSLAGGGETQYF.

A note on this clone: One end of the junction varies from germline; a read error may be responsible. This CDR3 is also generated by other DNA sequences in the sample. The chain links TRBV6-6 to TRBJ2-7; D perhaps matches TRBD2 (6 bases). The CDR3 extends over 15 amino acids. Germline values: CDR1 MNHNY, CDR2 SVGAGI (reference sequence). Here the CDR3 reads CASTRSGTGPYEQYF. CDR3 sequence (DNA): TGTGCTAGCACCCGATCCGGGACTGGTCCCTACGAGCAGTACTTC.

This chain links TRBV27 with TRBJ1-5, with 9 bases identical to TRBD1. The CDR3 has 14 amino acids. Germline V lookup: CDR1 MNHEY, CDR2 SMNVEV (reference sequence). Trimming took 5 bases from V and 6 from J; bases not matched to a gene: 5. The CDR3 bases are TGTGCCAGCAGTGAGGGACAGGGTGGTCAGCCCCAGCATTTT. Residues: CASSEGQGGQPQHF.

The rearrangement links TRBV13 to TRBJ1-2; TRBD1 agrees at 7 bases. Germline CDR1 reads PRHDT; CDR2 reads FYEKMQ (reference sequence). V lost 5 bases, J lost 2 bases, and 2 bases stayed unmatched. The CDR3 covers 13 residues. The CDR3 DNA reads TGTGCCAGCAGCCGGGACAGAAACTATGGCTACACCTTC. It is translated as CASSRDRNYGYTF.

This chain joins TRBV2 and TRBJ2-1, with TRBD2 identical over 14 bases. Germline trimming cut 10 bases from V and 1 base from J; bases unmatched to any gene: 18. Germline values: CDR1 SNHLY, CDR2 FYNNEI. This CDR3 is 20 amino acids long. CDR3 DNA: TGTGCCACAAAATCTGAGTTGGGACTAGCGGGAGCACGGTCCTACAATGAGCAGTTCTTC. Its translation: CATKSELGLAGARSYNEQFF.

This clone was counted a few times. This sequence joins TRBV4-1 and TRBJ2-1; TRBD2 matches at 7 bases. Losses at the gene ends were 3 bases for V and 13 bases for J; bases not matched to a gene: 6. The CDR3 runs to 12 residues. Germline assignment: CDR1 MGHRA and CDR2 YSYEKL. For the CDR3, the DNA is TGCGCCAGCAGCCAGACTGGACTAGACCAGTTCTTC. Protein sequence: CASSQTGLDQFF.

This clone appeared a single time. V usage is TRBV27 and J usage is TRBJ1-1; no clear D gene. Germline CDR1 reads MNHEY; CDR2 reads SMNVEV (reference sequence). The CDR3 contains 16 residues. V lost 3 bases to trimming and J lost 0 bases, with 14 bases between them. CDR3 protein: CASSLYSGLMNTEAFF. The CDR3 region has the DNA TGTGCCAGCAGTTTGTATTCAGGTCTTATGAACACTGAAGCTTTCTTT.

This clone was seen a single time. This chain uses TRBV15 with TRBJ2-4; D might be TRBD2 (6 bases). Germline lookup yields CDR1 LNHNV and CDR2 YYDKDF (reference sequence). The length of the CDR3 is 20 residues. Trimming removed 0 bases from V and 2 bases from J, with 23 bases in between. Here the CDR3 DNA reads TGTGCCACCAGCAGAGATGTGGGGGGTGCACAACAAACAACCAAAAACATTCAGTACTTC. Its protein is CATSRDVGGAQQTTKNIQYF.

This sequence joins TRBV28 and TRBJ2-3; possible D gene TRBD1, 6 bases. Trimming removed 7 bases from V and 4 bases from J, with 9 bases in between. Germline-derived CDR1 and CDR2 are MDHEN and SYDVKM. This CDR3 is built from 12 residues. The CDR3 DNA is TGTGCCAGCACAACAGGGTCAGATACGCAGTATTTT. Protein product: CASTTGSDTQYF.

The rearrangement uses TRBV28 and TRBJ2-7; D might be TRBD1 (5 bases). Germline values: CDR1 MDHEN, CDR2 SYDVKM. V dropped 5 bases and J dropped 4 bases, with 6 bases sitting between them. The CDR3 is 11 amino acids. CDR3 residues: CASSPGYEQYF. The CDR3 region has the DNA TGTGCCAGCAGTCCAGGGTACGAGCAGTACTTC. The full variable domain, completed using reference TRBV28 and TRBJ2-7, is DVKVTQSSRYLVKRTGEKVFLECVQDMDHENMFWYRQDPGLGLRLIYFSYDVKMKEKGDIPEGYSVSREKKERFSLILESASTNQTSMYLCASSPGYEQYFGPGTRLTVT.

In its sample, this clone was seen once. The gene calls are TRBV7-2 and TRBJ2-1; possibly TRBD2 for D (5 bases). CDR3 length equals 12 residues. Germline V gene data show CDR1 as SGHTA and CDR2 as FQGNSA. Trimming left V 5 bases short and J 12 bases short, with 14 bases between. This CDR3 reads CASSPDLFGQFF. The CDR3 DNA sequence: TGTGCCAGCAGCCCGGACTTATTTGGGCAGTTCTTC.

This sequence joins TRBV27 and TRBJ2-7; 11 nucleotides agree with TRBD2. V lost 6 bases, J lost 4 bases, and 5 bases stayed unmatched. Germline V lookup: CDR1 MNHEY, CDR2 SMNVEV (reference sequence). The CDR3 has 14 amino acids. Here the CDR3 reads CASSQGTSGYEQYF. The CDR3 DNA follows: TGTGCCAGCAGCCAGGGGACTAGCGGTTACGAGCAGTACTTC.

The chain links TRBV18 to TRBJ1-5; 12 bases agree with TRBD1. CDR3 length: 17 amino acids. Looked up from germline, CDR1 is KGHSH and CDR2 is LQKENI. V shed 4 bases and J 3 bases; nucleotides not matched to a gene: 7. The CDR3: CASSLTGTGGDNQPQHF. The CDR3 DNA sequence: TGTGCCAGCTCACTTACCGGGACAGGGGGCGACAATCAGCCCCAGCATTTT. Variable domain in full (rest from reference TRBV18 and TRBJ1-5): NAGVMQNPRHLVRRRGQEARLRCSPMKGHSHVYWYRQLPEEGLKFMVYLQKENIIDESGMPKERFSAEFPKEGPSILRIQQVVRGDSAAYFCASSLTGTGGDNQPQHFGDGTRLSIL.

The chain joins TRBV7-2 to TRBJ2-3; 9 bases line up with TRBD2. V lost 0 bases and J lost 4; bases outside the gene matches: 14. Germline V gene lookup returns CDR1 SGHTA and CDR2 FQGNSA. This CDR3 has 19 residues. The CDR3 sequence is CASSLALSSGTGTPDTQYF. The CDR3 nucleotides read TGTGCCAGCAGCTTAGCGCTGTCTAGCGGGACCGGCACCCCAGATACGCAGTATTTT.

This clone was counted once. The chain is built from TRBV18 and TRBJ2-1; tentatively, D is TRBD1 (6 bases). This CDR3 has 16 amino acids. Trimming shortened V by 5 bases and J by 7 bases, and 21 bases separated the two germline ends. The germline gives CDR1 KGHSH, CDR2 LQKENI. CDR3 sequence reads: CASSLEAGGAVNEQFF. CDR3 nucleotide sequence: TGTGCCAGCTCATTAGAGGCTGGGGGCGCCGTAAATGAGCAGTTCTTC.

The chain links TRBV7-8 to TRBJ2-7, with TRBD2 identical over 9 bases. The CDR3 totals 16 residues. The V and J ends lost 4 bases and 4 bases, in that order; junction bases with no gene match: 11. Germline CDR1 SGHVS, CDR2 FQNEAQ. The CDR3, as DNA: TGTGCCAGCAGCTCCGGGGCGGGAGGGAGGCGGTACGAGCAGTACTTC. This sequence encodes CASSSGAGGRRYEQYF. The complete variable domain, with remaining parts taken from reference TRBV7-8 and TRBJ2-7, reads GAGVSQSPRYKVAKRGQDVALRCDPISGHVSLFWYQQALGQGPEFLTYFQNEAQLDKSGLPSDRFFAERPEGSVSTLKIQRTQQEDSAVYLCASSSGAGGRRYEQYFGPGTRLTVT.

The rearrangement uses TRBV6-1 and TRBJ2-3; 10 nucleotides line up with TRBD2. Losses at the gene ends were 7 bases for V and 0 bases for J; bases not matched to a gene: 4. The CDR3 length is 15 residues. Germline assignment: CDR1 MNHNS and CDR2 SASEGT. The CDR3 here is CASNPTSGSTDTQYF. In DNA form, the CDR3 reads TGTGCCAGCAATCCGACTAGCGGGAGCACAGATACGCAGTATTTT.

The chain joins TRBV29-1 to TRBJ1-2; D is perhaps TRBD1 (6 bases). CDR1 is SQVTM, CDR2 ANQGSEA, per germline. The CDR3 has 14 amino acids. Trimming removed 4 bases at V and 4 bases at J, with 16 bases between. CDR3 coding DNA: TGCAGCGTTGTCCACATCGGACAGACCTATGGCTACACCTTC. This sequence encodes CSVVHIGQTYGYTF.